These T cell receptor beta chains were read from a single sample in a study of cytomegalovirus exposure and HLA in healthy donors. This table comes from immunoSEQ multiplex PCR, and its TCRdb copy is limited to in-frame clones, with some not included. Among roughly 120,000 clones listed, 70% to 80% were seen once. The sequenced material came from PBMCs. These receptors originate from a man aged 35-49 years in good health and CMV-seronegative. CDR3s include the opening cysteine and the closing phenylalanine or tryptophan.

TRBV4-3 CASSQDLEASCAFF
TRBV5-6 CASSLTGSGANVLTF
TRBV2 CASSPRMGQGARRGYTF
TRBV19 CASKEAQPHGYTF
TRBV6-1 CASRKRQGSETEAFF
TRBV7-2 CASSSGTDTQYF
TRBV9 CASSAQGKAGGETQYF
TRBV6-5 CASSNGLGKLFF
TRBV2 CASLPDARGKKLFF
TRBV5-6 CASSRGGYSGNTIYF
TRBV7-2 CASSSDSPLHF
TRBV4-2 CASSQDQVRSYEQYF
TRBV5-1 CASSDPFRGNNSPLHF
TRBV5-1 CASSLRTVNTEAFF
TRBV19 CASSISSWGVEETQYF
TRBV7-9 CASSLVGSYTEAFF
TRBV7-9 CASSPLGSGDGGEQYF
TRBV9 CASSDGRGTYGYTF
TRBV7-2 CASSVRGQGYTF
TRBV19 CASTPTGVGAETQYF
TRBV7-2 CASSPRDRGYEKLFF
TRBV7-2 CASSLGWTGLNEKLFF
TRBV30 CAWTGDYSSSYEQYF
TRBV19 CASRKQGNSGNTIYF
TRBV6-6 CASSQWQGGYGYTF
TRBV5-5 CASSLDAGGLDTQYF
TRBV5-4 CASSWAGTGEGDTQYF
TRBV6-1 CASNSGYEQYF
TRBV19 CASIAGTGNQPQHF
TRBV4-2 CASSPRGDSYEQYF
TRBV5-1 CASSLAFQNSPLHF
TRBV18 CASSPNRGDGYTF
TRBV19 CASSPRVFLSGANVLTF
TRBV6-5 CASSYFLGGMNTEAFF
TRBV7-9 CASSLQGGAGHTEAFF
TRBV9 CASSDPTGGINSPLHF
TRBV7-2 CASSPRTGIGYTF
TRBV15 CATSILTGTEKLFF
TRBV7-2 CASSPGLRGTDTQYF
TRBV5-1 CASSSPGTGSHNEQFF
TRBV28 CASSPGGGNEKLFF
TRBV6-6 CASSYLGTIKYEQYF
TRBV7-9 CASSRDRGSTGELFF
TRBV7-2 CASSLDSFGYTF
TRBV15 CATSRDPGTGLSGNTIYF
TRBV4-3 CASSPRSGLAGVYEQYF
TRBV9 CASSAASRVNTEAFF
TRBV6-5 CASSYGAGDQPQHF
TRBV7-2 CASSLSPTGGIEKLFF
TRBV7-8 CASSPDIHPSGFINEKLFF
TRBV6-1 CASLTSWAANYGYTF
TRBV5-4 CASSSSPSPSGGTGELFF
TRBV6-1 CASSEAGGARNTIYF
TRBV5-6 CASSPGQTSYGYTF
TRBV6-1 CASSEGRDGYQPQHF